The source of this T cell receptor (beta chain) is a study of blood T cell repertoires in COVID-19. The table came from immunoSEQ multiplex PCR; TCRdb's copy has only in-frame clones and leaves some out. The sample carries some 500,000 clones, roughly 89% recorded once. The TCR comes from a woman aged 45-65 years with COVID-19, enrolled during active disease. The sequenced sample was peripheral blood.

Here the CDR3 reads CASHRSAGNTIYF. The DNA of the CDR3 is TGTGCCAGCCACAGGTCGGCTGGAAACACCATATATTTT. The chain uses TRBV12-3 or TRBV12-4 and TRBJ1-3, with D possibly being TRBD1 (5 bases). The CDR3 length is 13 residues. V lost 8 bases and J lost 2, with 10 bases in between.